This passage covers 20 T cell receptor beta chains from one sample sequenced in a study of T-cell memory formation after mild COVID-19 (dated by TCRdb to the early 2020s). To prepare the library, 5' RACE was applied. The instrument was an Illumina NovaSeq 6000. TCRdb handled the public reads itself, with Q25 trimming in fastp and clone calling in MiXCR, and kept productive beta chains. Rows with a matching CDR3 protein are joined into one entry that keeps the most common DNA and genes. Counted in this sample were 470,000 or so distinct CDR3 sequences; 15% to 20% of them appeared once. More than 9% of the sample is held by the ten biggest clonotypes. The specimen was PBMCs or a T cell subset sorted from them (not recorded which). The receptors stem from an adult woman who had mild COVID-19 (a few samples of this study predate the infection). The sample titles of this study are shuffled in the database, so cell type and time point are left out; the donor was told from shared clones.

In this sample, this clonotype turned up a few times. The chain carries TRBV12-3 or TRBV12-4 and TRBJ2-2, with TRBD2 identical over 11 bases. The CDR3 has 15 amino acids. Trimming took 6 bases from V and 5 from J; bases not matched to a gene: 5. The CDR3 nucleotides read TGTGCCAGCAGCCATAGCGGGAGGGGTACCGGGGAGCTGTTTTTT. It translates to CASSHSGRGTGELFF.

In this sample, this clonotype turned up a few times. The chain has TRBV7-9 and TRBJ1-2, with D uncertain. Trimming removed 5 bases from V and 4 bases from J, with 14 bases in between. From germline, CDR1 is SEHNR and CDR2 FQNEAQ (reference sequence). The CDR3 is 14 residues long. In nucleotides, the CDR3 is TGTGCCAGCAGCCCCATGCAGAGCATCTATGGCTACACCTTC. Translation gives CASSPMQSIYGYTF.

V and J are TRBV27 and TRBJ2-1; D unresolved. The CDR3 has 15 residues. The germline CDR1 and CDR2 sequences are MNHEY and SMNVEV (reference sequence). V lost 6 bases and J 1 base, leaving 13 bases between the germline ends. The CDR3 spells CASRALPASYNEQFF. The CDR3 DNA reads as TGTGCCAGCAGGGCGTTACCCGCTTCCTACAATGAGCAGTTCTTC.

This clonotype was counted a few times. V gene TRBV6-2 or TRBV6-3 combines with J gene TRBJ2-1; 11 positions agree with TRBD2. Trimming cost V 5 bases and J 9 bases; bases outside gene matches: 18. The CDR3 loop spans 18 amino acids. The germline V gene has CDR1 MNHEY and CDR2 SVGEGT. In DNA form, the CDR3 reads TGTGCCAGCAGTCCCCCGCCACTAGCGGGAGTTAAATTGGGTGAGCAGTTCTTC. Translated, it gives CASSPPPLAGVKLGEQFF.

The DNA for the CDR3 is TGTGCCAGCAGACTTTCTTCAGGGGGGACAGATACGCAGTATTTT. Its translation is CASRLSSGGTDTQYF. This chain joins TRBV12-3 or TRBV12-4 and TRBJ2-3, with TRBD1 as a possible D gene (7 bases). V was shortened by 6 bases and J by 3 bases, with 16 bases between the two germline ends. The CDR3 totals 15 residues.

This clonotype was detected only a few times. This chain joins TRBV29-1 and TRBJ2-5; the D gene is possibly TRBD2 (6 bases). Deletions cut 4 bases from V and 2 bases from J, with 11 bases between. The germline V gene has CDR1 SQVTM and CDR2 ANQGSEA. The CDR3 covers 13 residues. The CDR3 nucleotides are TGCAGCGTTGGGGAGGTACTACAAGAGACCCAGTACTTC. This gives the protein CSVGEVLQETQYF.

The CDR3 loop reads CAWNQRKSGGAGYTF. Written as DNA, the CDR3 is TGTGCCTGGAACCAGAGGAAATCCGGGGGGGCTGGCTACACCTTC. V and J are TRBV30 and TRBJ1-2; D is possibly TRBD1 (6 bases). From germline, CDR1 is GTSNPN and CDR2 SVGIG (reference sequence). The CDR3 has 15 amino acids. V shed 4 bases and J shed 7 bases, with 22 bases lying between them.

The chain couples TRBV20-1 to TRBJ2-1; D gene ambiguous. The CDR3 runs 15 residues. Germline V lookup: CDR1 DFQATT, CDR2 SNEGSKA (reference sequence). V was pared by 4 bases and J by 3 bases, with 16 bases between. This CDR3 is CSATGPSDGYNEQFF. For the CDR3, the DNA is TGCAGTGCTACGGGTCCGAGTGACGGCTACAATGAGCAGTTCTTC.

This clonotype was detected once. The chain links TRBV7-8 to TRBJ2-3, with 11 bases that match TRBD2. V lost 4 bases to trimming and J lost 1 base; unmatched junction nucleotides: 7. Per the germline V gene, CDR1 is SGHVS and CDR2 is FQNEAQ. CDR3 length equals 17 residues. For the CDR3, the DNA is TGTGCCAGCAGCTCGCACCCGGGACTAGCGGGCACAGATACGCAGTATTTT. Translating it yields CASSSHPGLAGTDTQYF.

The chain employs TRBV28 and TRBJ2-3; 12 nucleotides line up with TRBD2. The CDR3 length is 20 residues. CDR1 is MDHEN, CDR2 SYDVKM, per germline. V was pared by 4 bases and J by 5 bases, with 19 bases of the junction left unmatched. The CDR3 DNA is TGTGCCAGCAGTTCCGAAGCAATCTGGACTAGCGGGAAGGTTGGAGATACGCAGTATTTT. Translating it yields CASSSEAIWTSGKVGDTQYF.

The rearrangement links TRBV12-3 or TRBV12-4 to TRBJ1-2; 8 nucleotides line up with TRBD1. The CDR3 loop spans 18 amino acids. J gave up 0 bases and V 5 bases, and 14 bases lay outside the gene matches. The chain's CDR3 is CASSPPLTRGLSNYGYTF. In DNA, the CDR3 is TGTGCCAGCAGTCCACCCCTAACCAGGGGGCTGTCTAACTATGGCTACACCTTC.

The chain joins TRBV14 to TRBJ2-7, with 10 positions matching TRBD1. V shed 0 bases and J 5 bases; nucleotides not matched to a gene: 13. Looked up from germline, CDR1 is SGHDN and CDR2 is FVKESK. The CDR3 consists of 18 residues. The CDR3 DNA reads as TGTGCCAGCAGCCAAGATGGTGGTGGGGACAGGGGATCTCACGAGCAGTACTTC. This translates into CASSQDGGGDRGSHEQYF.

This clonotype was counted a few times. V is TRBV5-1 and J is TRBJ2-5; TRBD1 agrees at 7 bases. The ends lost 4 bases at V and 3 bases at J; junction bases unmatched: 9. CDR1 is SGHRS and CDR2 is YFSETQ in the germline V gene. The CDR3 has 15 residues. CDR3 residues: CASSTDRVLKETQYF. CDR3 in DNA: TGCGCCAGCAGCACAGACAGGGTCCTCAAAGAGACCCAGTACTTC.

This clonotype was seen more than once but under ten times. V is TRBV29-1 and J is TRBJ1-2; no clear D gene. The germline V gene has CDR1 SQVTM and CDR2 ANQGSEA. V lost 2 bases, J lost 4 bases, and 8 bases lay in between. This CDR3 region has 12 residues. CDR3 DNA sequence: TGCAGCGTTGAATGGGGAGTCTATGGCTACACCTTC. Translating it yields CSVEWGVYGYTF.

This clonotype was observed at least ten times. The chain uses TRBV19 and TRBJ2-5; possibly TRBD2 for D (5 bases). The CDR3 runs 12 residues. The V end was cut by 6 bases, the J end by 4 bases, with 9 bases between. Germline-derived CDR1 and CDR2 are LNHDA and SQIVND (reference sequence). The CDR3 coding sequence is TGTGCCAGTAGCAGCACTAGAGAGACCCAGTACTTC. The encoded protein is CASSSTRETQYF.

This chain's CDR3 is CASISSTEAFF. The DNA of the CDR3 is TGTGCCAGCATTTCGAGCACTGAAGCTTTCTTT. The chain carries TRBV12-3 or TRBV12-4 and TRBJ1-1; D ambiguous. Trimming removed 7 bases from V and 4 bases from J, with 7 bases in between. CDR3 length equals 11 residues.

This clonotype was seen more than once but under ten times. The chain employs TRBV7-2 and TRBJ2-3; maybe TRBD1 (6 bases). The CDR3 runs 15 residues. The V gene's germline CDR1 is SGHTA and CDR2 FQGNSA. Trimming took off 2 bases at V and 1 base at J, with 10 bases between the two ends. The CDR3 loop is CASSLSQGRTDTQYF. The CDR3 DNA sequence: TGTGCCAGCAGCTTAAGCCAGGGGCGCACAGATACGCAGTATTTT.

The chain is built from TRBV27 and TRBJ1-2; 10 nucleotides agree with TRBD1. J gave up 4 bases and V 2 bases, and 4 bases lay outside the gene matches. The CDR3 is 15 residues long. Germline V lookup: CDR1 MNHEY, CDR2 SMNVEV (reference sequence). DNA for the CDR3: TGTGCCAGCAGTTTAGGACAGGGGGGCATCTATGGCTACACCTTC. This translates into CASSLGQGGIYGYTF.

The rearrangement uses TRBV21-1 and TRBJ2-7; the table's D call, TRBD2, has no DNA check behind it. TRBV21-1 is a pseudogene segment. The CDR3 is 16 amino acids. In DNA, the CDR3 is TGTGCCAGCAGCAAAGGCCTGGGAGCGGGGTCCTACGAGCAGTACTTC. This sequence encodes CASSKGLGAGSYEQYF.

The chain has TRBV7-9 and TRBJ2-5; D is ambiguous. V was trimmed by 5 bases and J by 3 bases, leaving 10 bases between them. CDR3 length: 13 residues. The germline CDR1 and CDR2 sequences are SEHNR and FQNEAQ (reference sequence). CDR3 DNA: TGTGCCAGCAGCGCGGACGGCAAAGAGACCCAGTACTTC. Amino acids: CASSADGKETQYF.